Listed here are 17 T cell receptor beta chains from one sample, sequenced in a study of glioma-infiltrating T cells. The iRepertoire nested amplicon-rescue multiplex PCR amplified TCR alpha and beta CDR3s from RNA. TCRdb reanalysed the multiplex PCR reads using MiXCR and keeps one entry per CDR3 protein. The sample lists 100,000 to 150,000 distinct CDR3 sequences, about 23% occurring once. Input material: glioma tissue, nonneoplastic brain tissue, or PBMCs (not recorded which). The receptors derive from a human donor with low-grade glioma or glioblastoma, undergoing nonglioma brain surgery, or in good health (not recorded which).

This clonotype was detected many times. The rearrangement uses TRBV2 and TRBJ2-3; 8 bases map to TRBD1. The CDR3 extends over 14 amino acids. The ends lost 7 bases at V and 0 bases at J; junction bases unmatched: 3. Germline values: CDR1 SNHLY, CDR2 FYNNEI. The chain's CDR3 is CASKRDRSTDTQYF. The CDR3 DNA follows: TGTGCCAGCAAACGGGACAGGAGCACAGATACGCAGTATTTT.

Regarding this clonotype: A read error may produce the germline difference seen at one junction end. V usage is TRBV2 and J usage is TRBJ2-2; D is possibly TRBD1 or TRBD2 (5 bases each). This CDR3 has 15 amino acids. CDR1 and CDR2 (germline): SNHLY, FYNNEI. This CDR3 is CASSDPRPGTGKLFF. The CDR3, as DNA: TGTGCCAGCAGTGATCCCAGGCCCGGGACCGGGAAGCTGTTTTTT. Looking up the rest from reference TRBV2 and TRBJ2-2 gives the full variable domain: EPEVTQTPSHQVTQMGQEVILRCVPISNHLYFYWYRQILGQKVEFLVSFYNNEISEKSEIFDDQFSVERPDGSNFTLKIRSTKLEDSAMYFCASSDPRPGTGKLFFGEGSRLTVL.

At least ten counts were recorded for this clonotype. V usage is TRBV19 and J usage is TRBJ1-5, with D unresolved. The CDR3 runs 15 residues. Germline CDR1 reads LNHDA; CDR2 reads SQIVND (reference sequence). V gave up 0 bases and J gave up 3 bases, with 9 bases separating them. CDR3 in amino acids: CASSIDGLPNQPQHF. The CDR3 nucleotides read TGTGCCAGTAGTATAGATGGGCTCCCCAATCAGCCCCAGCATTTT.

This clonotype was detected many times. J is TRBJ2-3 and V is TRBV20-1; D tentatively reads TRBD1 or TRBD2 (6 bases each). CDR3 size: 15 residues. Per germline, CDR1 DFQATT and CDR2 SNEGSKA (reference sequence). Trimming took off 1 base at V and 3 bases at J, with 14 bases between the two ends. The CDR3 DNA sequence: TGCAGTGCTAGAGGAGGGGGGACTGGAACAGATACGCAGTATTTT. Residues: CSARGGGTGTDTQYF.

Comment on this clonotype: A much bigger clone sits one base away, suggesting this may be a read error. The genes are TRBV4-1 and TRBJ1-4; possible D gene TRBD1, 5 bases. CDR1 is MGHRA and CDR2 is YSYEKL in the germline V gene. The CDR3 loop spans 16 amino acids. The CDR3 coding sequence is TGCGCCAGCAGCCAACGAGGGGAAGAGCTGTTTGAAAGACTGTTTTTT. Translating gives CASSQRGEELFERLFF.

At least ten counts were recorded for this clonotype. The gene calls are TRBV20-1 and TRBJ2-3; 7 positions agree with TRBD2. The germline gives CDR1 DFQATT, CDR2 SNEGSKA (reference sequence). Unmatched junction bases numbered 2, after V lost 3 bases and J lost 2 bases. The CDR3 runs 13 residues. CDR3 DNA: TGCAGTGCTAGTAGCGGGTCCACAGATACGCAGTATTTT. Protein product: CSASSGSTDTQYF.

This clonotype was detected ten times or more. The gene calls are TRBV20-1 and TRBJ2-3; D may match TRBD1 or TRBD2 (5 bases each). Germline V gene sequence: CDR1 DFQATT, CDR2 SNEGSKA (reference sequence). The CDR3 spans 14 residues. Trimming took 4 bases from V and 0 from J, leaving 11 bases between them. CDR3 in DNA: TGCAGTGCTAAAGAGTGGGGGAGCACAGATACGCAGTATTTT. The encoded protein is CSAKEWGSTDTQYF.

This clonotype has a count of ten or more. The chain combines TRBV7-2 with TRBJ2-7, with D perhaps being TRBD1 or TRBD2 (5 bases each). With 4 bases removed from V and 2 bases from J, the gap between germline ends came to 15 bases. CDR3 length equals 15 residues. CDR1 SGHTA and CDR2 FQGNSA come from the germline V gene. The CDR3 region is CASSYSGTGTYEQYF. CDR3 sequence (DNA): TGTGCCAGCAGCTACTCCGGGACGGGTACCTACGAGCAGTACTTC.

This clonotype has ten or more counts. This chain joins TRBV7-2 and TRBJ2-1, with 9 bases that match TRBD2. The CDR3 runs 15 residues. CDR1 SGHTA and CDR2 FQGNSA come from the germline V gene. The V gene end was trimmed by 5 bases and the J gene end by 3 bases; junction bases not matched to a gene: 5. CDR3 DNA: TGTGCCAGCAGCCCTAGCGGGACAATCTACAATGAGCAGTTCTTC. This encodes CASSPSGTIYNEQFF.

This clonotype showed up just once. The V and J genes are TRBV29-1 and TRBJ2-5; 10 bases are a match to TRBD1. CDR3 size: 14 residues. V was pared by 4 bases and J by 7 bases, with 9 bases of the junction left unmatched. Germline-derived CDR1 and CDR2 are SQVTM and ANQGSEA. The CDR3 DNA reads as TGCAGCGTTGGTCCGGGACAGGGGATGGGGACCCAGTACTTC. Translation: CSVGPGQGMGTQYF.

At least ten counts were recorded for this clonotype. V is TRBV28 and J is TRBJ2-3; 10 positions agree with TRBD1. Germline V gene sequence: CDR1 MDHEN, CDR2 SYDVKM. The CDR3 consists of 14 residues. V dropped 6 bases and J dropped 4; count of bases not matched to a gene: 4. The CDR3 sequence is CASRQGTGADTQYF. CDR3 nucleotide sequence: TGTGCCAGCAGACAAGGGACAGGGGCAGATACGCAGTATTTT. Using reference TRBV28 and TRBJ2-3 for the parts outside the CDR3, the full variable domain is DVKVTQSSRYLVKRTGEKVFLECVQDMDHENMFWYRQDPGLGLRLIYFSYDVKMKEKGDIPEGYSVSREKKERFSLILESASTNQTSMYLCASRQGTGADTQYFGPGTRLTVL.

This clonotype was detected ten times or more. This chain connects TRBV2 to TRBJ2-5; TRBD1 is a possible D gene (6 bases). The CDR3 is 13 amino acids. The germline V gene has CDR1 SNHLY and CDR2 FYNNEI. Trimming stripped 2 bases from V and 6 bases from J, with 10 bases between. As DNA, the CDR3 is TGTGCCAGCAGTGAATACAGGGCGAAGACCCAGTACTTC. Residues: CASSEYRAKTQYF.

The rearrangement links TRBV7-2 to TRBJ2-7; TRBD1 matches at 9 bases. CDR1 and CDR2 (germline): SGHTA, FQGNSA. Trimming removed 2 bases from V and 6 bases from J; junction bases left unmatched: 8. The CDR3 runs 15 residues. The CDR3 region has the DNA TGTGCCAGCAGCTTACCGGGACAGGGAGTGTGCGAGCAGTACTTC. This gives the protein CASSLPGQGVCEQYF.

This clonotype has ten or more counts. The J gene is TRBJ2-7, the V gene TRBV2; D is perhaps TRBD2 (6 bases). The CDR3 runs 13 residues. Germline V lookup: CDR1 SNHLY, CDR2 FYNNEI. Trimming removed 6 bases at V and 4 bases at J, with 13 bases between. CDR3 nucleotides: TGTGCCAGCAGGGGGGACTCGTTTTACGAGCAGTACTTC. Encoded protein: CASRGDSFYEQYF.

A note on this clonotype: This clone may be a read error of a much larger clone one base away. The chain carries TRBV5-4 and TRBJ2-3; D might be TRBD1 (5 bases). The CDR3 is made up of 15 amino acids. With 2 bases removed from V and 5 bases from J, the gap between germline ends came to 15 bases. Germline V gene sequence: CDR1 SGHNT, CDR2 YYREEE (reference sequence). CDR3 bases: TGTGCCAGCAGCTTTTTCGAATGGGGCAGAGATACGCAGTATTTT. This gives the protein CASSFFEWGRDTQYF.

The chain joins TRBV12-3 or TRBV12-4 to TRBJ2-1; D gene unclear. Trimming stripped 5 bases from V and 7 bases from J, with 12 bases between. CDR3 size: 13 residues. The CDR3 here is CASSPPPHNEQFF. CDR3 bases: TGTGCCAGCAGTCCCCCACCGCATAATGAGCAGTTCTTC.

Many counts were recorded for this clonotype. The chain recombines TRBV7-2 with TRBJ2-3; 8 bases agree with TRBD2. The CDR3 is 17 residues long. CDR1 is SGHTA, CDR2 FQGNSA, per germline. V shed 4 bases, J shed 5 bases, and the junction held 14 bases outside the gene matches. This chain's CDR3 is CASSSPGIAGLGDTQYF. For the CDR3, the DNA is TGTGCCAGCAGCTCTCCTGGGATAGCGGGACTAGGAGATACGCAGTATTTT.